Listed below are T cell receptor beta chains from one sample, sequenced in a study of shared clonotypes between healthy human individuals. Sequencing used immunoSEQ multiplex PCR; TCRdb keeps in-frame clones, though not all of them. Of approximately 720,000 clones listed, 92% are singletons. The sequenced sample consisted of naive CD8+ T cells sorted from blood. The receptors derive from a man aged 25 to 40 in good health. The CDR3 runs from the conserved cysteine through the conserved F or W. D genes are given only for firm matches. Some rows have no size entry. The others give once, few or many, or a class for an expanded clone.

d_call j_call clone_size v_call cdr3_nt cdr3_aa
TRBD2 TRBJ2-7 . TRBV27 TGTGCCAGCAGTCCCCGATGGCGGGAGATCGGGCCTGCCTACGAGCAGTACTTC CASSPRWREIGPAYEQYF
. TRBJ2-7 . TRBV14 TGTGCCAGCAGCCCCGTGGGTGGGTACGAGCAGTACTTC CASSPVGGYEQYF
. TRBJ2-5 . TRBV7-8 TGTGCCAGCAGCCCTGGACTCATTCAAGAGACCCAGTACTTC CASSPGLIQETQYF
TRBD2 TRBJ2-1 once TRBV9 TGTGCCAGCAGCGCAGGACTAGCGGATTACAATGAGCAGTTCTTC CASSAGLADYNEQFF
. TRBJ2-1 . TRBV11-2 TGTGCCAGCAGCCATAGAGCCGAACGCTCCTACAATGAGCAGTTCTTC CASSHRAERSYNEQFF
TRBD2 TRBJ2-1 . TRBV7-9 TGTGCCAGCACCCAACCGGGACTAGCGTCAGAGCAGTTCTTC CASTQPGLASEQFF
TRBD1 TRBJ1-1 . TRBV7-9 TGTGCCAGCAGCCTCATCGGGACAGGGCGGCTCGAAGCTTTCTTT CASSLIGTGRLEAFF
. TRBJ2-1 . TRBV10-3 TGTGCCATCAGTGAGTCCTCAGGCGAGTACAATGAGCAGTTCTTC CAISESSGEYNEQFF
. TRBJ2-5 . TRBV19 TGTGCCAGTAGTCTCCTCCCCTTCACTAGCTCACAAGAGACCCAGTACTTC CASSLLPFTSSQETQYF
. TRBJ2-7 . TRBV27 TGTGCCAGCAGTTTATATTGGGAAACCTACGAGCAGTACTTC CASSLYWETYEQYF
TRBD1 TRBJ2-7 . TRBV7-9 TGTGCCAGCAGCTCTACTTCCCCCGGGACAGGGAAGATCTCCTACGAGCAGTACTTC CASSSTSPGTGKISYEQYF
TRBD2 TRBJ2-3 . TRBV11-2 TGTGCCAGCAGCTTAGCGGGAGGGCTCACAGATACGCAGTATTTT CASSLAGGLTDTQYF
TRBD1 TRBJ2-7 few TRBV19 TGTGCCAGTAGTATCTTACAGGGGCCCTACTACGAGCAGTACTTC CASSILQGPYYEQYF
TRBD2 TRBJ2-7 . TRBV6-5 TGTGCCAGCAGTTACGGGACTACCTACGAGCAGTACTTC CASSYGTTYEQYF
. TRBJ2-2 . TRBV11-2 TGTGCCAGCAGCTTAGCCCTAGGACAGGGGATAGCGGGAGTAGAGCTGTTTTTT CASSLALGQGIAGVELFF
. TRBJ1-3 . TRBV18 TGTGCCAGCTCACCACAGACTCCTTTTGGGGGATCTGGAAACACCATATATTTT CASSPQTPFGGSGNTIYF
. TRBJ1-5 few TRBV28 TGTGCCAGCGTACGAAGGGACAGCAATCAGCCCCAGCATTTT CASVRRDSNQPQHF
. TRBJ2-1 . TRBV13 TGTGCCAGCAGCTTTACTAGGGACAATGAGCAGTTCTTC CASSFTRDNEQFF
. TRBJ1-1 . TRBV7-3 TGTGCCAGCAGCTTATCGGGACACCGCACTGAAGCTTTCTTT CASSLSGHRTEAFF
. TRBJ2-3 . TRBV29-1 TGCAGCGTTGAAGGGGATGATGGTGGTTATTTT CSVEGDDGGYF
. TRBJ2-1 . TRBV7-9 TGTGCCAGCAGCCCCCGGGACTCCGATTACAATGAGCAGTTCTTC CASSPRDSDYNEQFF
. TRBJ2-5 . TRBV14 TGTGCCAGCAGCCAGCGTCTAGGCGCCCGGGAGACCCAGTACTTC CASSQRLGARETQYF
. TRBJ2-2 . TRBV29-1 TGCAGCGTTGAAGGCCAGGTCGACACCGGGGAGCTGTTTTTT CSVEGQVDTGELFF
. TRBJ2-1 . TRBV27 TGTGCCAGCAGTCTCGGAAGGGGCGGTGAGCAGTTCTTC CASSLGRGGEQFF
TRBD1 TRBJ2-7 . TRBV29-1 TGCAGCGTTCTTGGACAGGGTTACTACGAGCAGTACTTC CSVLGQGYYEQYF
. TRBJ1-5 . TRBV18 TGTGCCAGCTCACCAGGGCGACAGGAAATGGTTCAGCCCCAGCATTTT CASSPGRQEMVQPQHF
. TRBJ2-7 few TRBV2 TGTGCCAGCAGTGAAGTGACTACCTACGAGCAGTACTTC CASSEVTTYEQYF
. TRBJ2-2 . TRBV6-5 TGTGCCAGCAGTTACTCTTTGGGGGCGAGGGACGGGGAGCTGTTTTTT CASSYSLGARDGELFF
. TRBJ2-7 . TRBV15 TGTGCCACCAGCGAAGAGGGCGGCCTCTACGAGCAGTACTTC CATSEEGGLYEQYF
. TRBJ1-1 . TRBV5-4 TGTGCCAGCAGCTGGGGTCCCCAGGCATCAAACACTGAAGCTTTCTTT CASSWGPQASNTEAFF
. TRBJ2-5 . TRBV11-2 TGTGCCAGCAGTCCTACGTCAGAGACCCAGTACTTC CASSPTSETQYF
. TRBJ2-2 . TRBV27 TGTGCCAGCAGTTTAGGAGGGCCCGGGGAGCTGTTTTTT CASSLGGPGELFF
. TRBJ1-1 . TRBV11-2 TGTGCCAGCAGCTTAGATCTGAGTGCTGAAGCTTTCTTT CASSLDLSAEAFF
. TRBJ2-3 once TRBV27 TGTGCCAGCAGTTTTCTTTCGCGGGACACAGATACGCAGTATTTT CASSFLSRDTDTQYF
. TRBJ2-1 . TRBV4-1 TGCGCCAGCAGCCAAGCCCTACAGGATGAGCAGTTCTTC CASSQALQDEQFF